Listed here are 8 T cell receptor beta chains from one sample, sequenced in a study of T cell responses to AZD1222 COVID-19 vaccine (dated by TCRdb to about 2021). Receptor libraries were prepared by the immunoSEQ multiplex PCR assay. TCRdb retrieved this table from immuneACCESS and kept in-frame rearrangements only. Not all clones are present; in checked studies, unresolved V genes account for under half, and no reason is known for the remainder. The sample records roughly 100,000 clones, about 87% of which are singletons. The leading ten clones occupy approximately 20% of the sample. The time point label here, explained by the study, means: baseline before first vaccination. Sample: peripheral blood, taken on day 0 of AZD1222 vaccination. These TCRs come from an adult in good health.

This clone was seen more than once but under ten times. This chain uses TRBV14 with TRBJ2-7; 9 bases align to TRBD2. The germline gives CDR1 SGHDN, CDR2 FVKESK. Trimming took 4 bases from V and 4 from J; bases not matched to a gene: 11. This CDR3 is 16 amino acids long. The CDR3 loop reads CASSPPLSAGGYEQYF. In DNA form, the CDR3 reads TGTGCCAGCAGCCCACCCCTTTCTGCGGGAGGGTACGAGCAGTACTTC.

The rearrangement links TRBV19 to TRBJ2-5; TRBD2 is a possible D gene (5 bases). Germline-derived CDR1 and CDR2 are LNHDA and SQIVND (reference sequence). The germline V and J ends were trimmed by 3 bases and 5 bases, with 16 bases remaining between them. CDR3 length: 15 residues. The CDR3 region has the DNA TGTGCCAGTAGTATCTCGAGGGCCCTTAGGGAGACCCAGTACTTC. Amino acid sequence: CASSISRALRETQYF.

This chain connects TRBV12-3 or TRBV12-4 to TRBJ2-1; D is possibly TRBD2 (7 bases). Trimming shortened V by 2 bases and J by 13 bases, and 12 bases separated the two germline ends. This CDR3 spans 12 amino acids. This CDR3 reads CASSLKGGPQFF. The CDR3 nucleotides are TGTGCCAGCAGTTTAAAGGGGGGGCCTCAGTTCTTC.

The J gene is TRBJ1-1, the V gene TRBV19; D call uncertain. CDR1 and CDR2 from the germline V gene are LNHDA and SQIVND (reference sequence). CDR3 size: 13 residues. V lost 4 bases, J lost 8 bases, and 14 bases lay in between. The CDR3 sequence is CASSRTSSEEAFF. CDR3 bases: TGTGCCAGTAGTAGGACCTCCTCAGAGGAAGCTTTCTTT.

The rearrangement uses TRBV6-1 and TRBJ1-2; D gene unclear. Germline loops: CDR1 MNHNS, CDR2 SASEGT. V was trimmed by 5 bases and J by 4 bases, leaving 11 bases between them. The CDR3 has 13 amino acids. The CDR3 bases are TGTGCCAGCAGTACAAGGGAGGGCTATGGCTACACCTTC. Its protein product is CASSTREGYGYTF.

This chain links TRBV5-4 with TRBJ2-3; 7 bases are a match to TRBD1. CDR1 is SGHNT and CDR2 is YYREEE in the germline V gene (reference sequence). The CDR3 is 14 amino acids. V lost 3 bases to trimming and J lost 6 bases; unmatched junction nucleotides: 7. CDR3 coding DNA: TGTGCCAGCAGCTCCCAGGGGGAAGGGGATACGCAGTATTTT. It translates to CASSSQGEGDTQYF. Filled out from reference TRBV5-4 and TRBJ2-3, the complete variable domain reads ETGVTQSPTHLIKTRGQQVTLRCSSQSGHNTVSWYQQALGQGPQFIFQYYREEENGRGNFPPRFSGLQFPNYSSELNVNALELDDSALYLCASSSQGEGDTQYFGPGTRLTVL.

The chain uses TRBV7-6 and TRBJ2-1; TRBD1 agrees at 7 bases. Trimming cost V 6 bases and J 7 bases; bases outside gene matches: 12. CDR1 and CDR2 (germline): SGHVS, FNYEAQ. This CDR3 contains 15 residues. The CDR3 sequence is CASSWDRDRGNEQFF. CDR3 DNA sequence: TGTGCCAGCAGTTGGGACCGGGACAGAGGAAATGAGCAGTTCTTC.

This clone showed up just a few times. Here the CDR3 reads CASSQSPGGNTEAFF. The CDR3 DNA is TGCGCCAGCAGCCAATCCCCCGGGGGGAACACTGAAGCTTTCTTT. V gene TRBV4-3 combines with J gene TRBJ1-1; D might be TRBD1 (5 bases). The CDR3 covers 15 residues. Germline V gene lookup returns CDR1 LGHNA and CDR2 YSLEER. V gave up 2 bases and J gave up 1 base, with 11 bases separating them.